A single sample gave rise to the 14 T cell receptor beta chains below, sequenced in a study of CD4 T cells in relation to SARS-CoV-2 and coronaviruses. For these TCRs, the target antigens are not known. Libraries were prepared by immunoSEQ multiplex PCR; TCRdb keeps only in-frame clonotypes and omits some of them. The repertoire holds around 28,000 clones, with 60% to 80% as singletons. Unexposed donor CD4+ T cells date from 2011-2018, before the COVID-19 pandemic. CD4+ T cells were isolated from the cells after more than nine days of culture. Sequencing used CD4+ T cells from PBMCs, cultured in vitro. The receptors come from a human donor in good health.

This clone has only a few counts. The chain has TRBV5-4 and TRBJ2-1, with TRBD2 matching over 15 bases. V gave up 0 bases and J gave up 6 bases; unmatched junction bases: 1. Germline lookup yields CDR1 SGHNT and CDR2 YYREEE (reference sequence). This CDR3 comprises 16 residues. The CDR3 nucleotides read TGTGCCAGCAGCTTGGGGACTAGCGGGGGGGGCAATGAGCAGTTCTTC. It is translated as CASSLGTSGGGNEQFF.

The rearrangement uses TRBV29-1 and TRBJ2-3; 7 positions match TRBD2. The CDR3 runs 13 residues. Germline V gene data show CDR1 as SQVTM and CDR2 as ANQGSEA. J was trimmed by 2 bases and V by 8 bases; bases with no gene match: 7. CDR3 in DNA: TGCAGCTGGGCGGGAGTTCCCACAGATACGCAGTATTTT. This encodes CSWAGVPTDTQYF.

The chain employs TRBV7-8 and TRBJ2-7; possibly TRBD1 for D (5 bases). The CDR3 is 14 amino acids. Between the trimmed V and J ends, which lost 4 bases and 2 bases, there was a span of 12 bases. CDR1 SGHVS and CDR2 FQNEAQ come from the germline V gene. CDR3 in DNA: TGTGCCAGCAGCTCTACCAGGGCTCCCTACGAGCAGTACTTC. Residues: CASSSTRAPYEQYF.

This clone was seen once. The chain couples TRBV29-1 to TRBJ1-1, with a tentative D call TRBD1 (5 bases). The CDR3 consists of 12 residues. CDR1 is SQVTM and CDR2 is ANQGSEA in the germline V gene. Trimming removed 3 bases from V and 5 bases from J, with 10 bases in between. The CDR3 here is CSVDGASTEAFF. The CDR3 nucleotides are TGCAGCGTTGACGGGGCGAGTACTGAAGCTTTCTTT.

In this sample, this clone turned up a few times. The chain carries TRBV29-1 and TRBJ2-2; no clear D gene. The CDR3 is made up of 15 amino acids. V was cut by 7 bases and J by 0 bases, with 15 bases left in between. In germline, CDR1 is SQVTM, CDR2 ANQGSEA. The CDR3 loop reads CSASSFLPNTGELFF. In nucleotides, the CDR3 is TGCAGCGCTTCTTCCTTTCTACCGAACACCGGGGAGCTGTTTTTT.

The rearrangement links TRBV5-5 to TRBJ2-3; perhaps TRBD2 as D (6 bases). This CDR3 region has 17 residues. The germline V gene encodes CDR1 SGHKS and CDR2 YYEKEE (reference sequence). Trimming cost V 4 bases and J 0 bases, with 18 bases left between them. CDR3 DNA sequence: TGTGCCAGCAGCCCTGGGTTCTTGGGGGGTAGCACAGATACGCAGTATTTT. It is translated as CASSPGFLGGSTDTQYF.

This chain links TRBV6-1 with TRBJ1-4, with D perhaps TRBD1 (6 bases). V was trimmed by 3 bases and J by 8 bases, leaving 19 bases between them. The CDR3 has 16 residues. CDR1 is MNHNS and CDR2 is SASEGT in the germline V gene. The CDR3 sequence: CASSDLPDSRGEKLFF. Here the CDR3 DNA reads TGTGCCAGCAGTGACTTGCCGGACAGTCGTGGGGAAAAACTGTTTTTT.

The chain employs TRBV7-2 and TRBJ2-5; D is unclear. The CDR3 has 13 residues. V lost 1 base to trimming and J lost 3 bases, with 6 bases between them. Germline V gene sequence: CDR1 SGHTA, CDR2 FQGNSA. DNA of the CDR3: TGTGCCAGCAGCTTAGGGGGAAAAGAGACCCAGTACTTC. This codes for CASSLGGKETQYF. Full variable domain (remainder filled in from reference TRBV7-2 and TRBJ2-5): GAGVSQSPSNKVTEKGKDVELRCDPISGHTALYWYRQSLGQGLEFLIYFQGNSAPDKSGLPSDRFSAERTGGSVSTLTIQRTQQEDSAVYLCASSLGGKETQYFGPGTRLLVL.

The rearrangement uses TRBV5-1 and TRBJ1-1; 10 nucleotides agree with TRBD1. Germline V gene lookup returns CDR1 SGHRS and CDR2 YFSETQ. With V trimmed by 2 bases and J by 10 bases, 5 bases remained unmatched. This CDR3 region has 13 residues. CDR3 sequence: CASSFDRGRVAFF. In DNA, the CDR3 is TGCGCCAGCAGCTTCGACAGGGGGCGCGTAGCTTTCTTT.

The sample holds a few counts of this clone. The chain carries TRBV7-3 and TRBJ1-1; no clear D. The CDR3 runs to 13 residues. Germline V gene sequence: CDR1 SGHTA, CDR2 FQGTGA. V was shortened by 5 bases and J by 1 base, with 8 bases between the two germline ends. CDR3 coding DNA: TGTGCCAGCAGCCCCGGGCCGAACACTGAAGCTTTCTTT. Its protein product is CASSPGPNTEAFF.

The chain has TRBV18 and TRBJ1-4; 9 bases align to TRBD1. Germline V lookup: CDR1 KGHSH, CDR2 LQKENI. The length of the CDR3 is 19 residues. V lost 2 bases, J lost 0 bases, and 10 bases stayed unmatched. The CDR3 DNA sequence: TGTGCCAGCTCACCATTACAGGGGGCTTCTCGAACAACTAATGAAAAACTGTTTTTT. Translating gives CASSPLQGASRTTNEKLFF. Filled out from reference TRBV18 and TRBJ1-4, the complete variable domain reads NAGVMQNPRHLVRRRGQEARLRCSPMKGHSHVYWYRQLPEEGLKFMVYLQKENIIDESGMPKERFSAEFPKEGPSILRIQQVVRGDSAAYFCASSPLQGASRTTNEKLFFGSGTQLSVL.

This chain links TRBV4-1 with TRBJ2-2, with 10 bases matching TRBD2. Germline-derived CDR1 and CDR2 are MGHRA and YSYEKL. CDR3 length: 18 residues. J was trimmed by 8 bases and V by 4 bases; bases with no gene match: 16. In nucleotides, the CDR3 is TGCGCCAGCAGCCCCCCCGGGGGGACTAGCGACGCACCGGGGGAGCTGTTTTTT. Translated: CASSPPGGTSDAPGELFF.

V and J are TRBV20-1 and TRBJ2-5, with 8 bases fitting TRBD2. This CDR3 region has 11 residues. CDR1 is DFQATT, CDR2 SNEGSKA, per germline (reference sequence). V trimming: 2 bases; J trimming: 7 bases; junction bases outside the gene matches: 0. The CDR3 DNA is TGCAGTGCTAGAAGCGGGGGGACCCAGTACTTC. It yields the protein CSARSGGTQYF.

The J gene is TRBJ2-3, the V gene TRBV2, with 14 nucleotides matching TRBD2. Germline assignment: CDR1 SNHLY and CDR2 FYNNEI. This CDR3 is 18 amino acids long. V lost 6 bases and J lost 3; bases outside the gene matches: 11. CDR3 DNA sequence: TGTGCCAGCAGGGCCGGGACTAGCGGGAGAACTTGGACAGATACGCAGTATTTT. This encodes CASRAGTSGRTWTDTQYF.